This T cell receptor (beta chain) is from a study of T cell responses to AZD1222 COVID-19 vaccine. For this clone: The antigen remains unidentified.

The method was immunoSEQ multiplex PCR; TCRdb's version includes in-frame clones alone and lacks a portion of them. Found here are about 100,000 clones, about 89% of them singletons; the top ten hold over 15%. Study-wide points: Samples come after the peak T cell response, not at day 14.

Sequencing used peripheral blood, obtained on day 0 of AZD1222 vaccination. This TCR came from an adult in good health.

The CDR3 is CASTSWREVGELFF. The CDR3 DNA follows: TGTGCCAGTACGTCTTGGCGGGAGGTCGGGGAGCTGTTTTTT. The chain is built from TRBV7-9 and TRBJ2-2; 8 bases align to TRBD2. Germline loops: CDR1 SEHNR, CDR2 FQNEAQ (reference sequence). The V segment lost 9 bases and the J segment 7 bases; nucleotides outside the gene matches: 10. The CDR3 has 14 amino acids.